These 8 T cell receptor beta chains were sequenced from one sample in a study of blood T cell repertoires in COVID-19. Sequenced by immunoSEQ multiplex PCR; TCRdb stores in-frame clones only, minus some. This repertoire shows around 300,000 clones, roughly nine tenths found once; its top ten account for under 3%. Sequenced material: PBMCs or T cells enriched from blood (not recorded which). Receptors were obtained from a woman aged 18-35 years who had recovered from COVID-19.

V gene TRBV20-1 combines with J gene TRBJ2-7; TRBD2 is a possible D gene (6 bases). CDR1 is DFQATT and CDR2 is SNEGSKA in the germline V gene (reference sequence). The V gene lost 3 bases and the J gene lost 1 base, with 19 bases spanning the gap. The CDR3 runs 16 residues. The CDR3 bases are TGCAGTGCTAGTAGGACGGTCGGGGGACGATCCTACGAGCAGTACTTC. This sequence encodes CSASRTVGGRSYEQYF.

The CDR3 nucleotides are TGTGCCAGCAGCTCGCATGCCCGGGACAGGGCCTACGAGCAGTACTTC. Translated: CASSSHARDRAYEQYF. This chain links TRBV5-6 with TRBJ2-7, with 9 positions matching TRBD1. The CDR3 sequence is 16 residues long. Germline CDR1 SGHDT, CDR2 YYEEEE. With 3 bases clipped from V and 2 bases from J, the junction kept 9 bases outside the gene matches.

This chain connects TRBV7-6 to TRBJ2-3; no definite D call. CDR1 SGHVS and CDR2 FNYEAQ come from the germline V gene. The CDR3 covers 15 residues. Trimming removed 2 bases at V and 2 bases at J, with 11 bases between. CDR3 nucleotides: TGTGCCAGCAGCTTAAACAGACCGCCCACAGATACGCAGTATTTT. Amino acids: CASSLNRPPTDTQYF.

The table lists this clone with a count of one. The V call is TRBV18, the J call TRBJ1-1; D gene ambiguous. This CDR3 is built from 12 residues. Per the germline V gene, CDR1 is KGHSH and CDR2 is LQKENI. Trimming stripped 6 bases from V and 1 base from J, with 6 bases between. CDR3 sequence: CASSAGNTEAFF. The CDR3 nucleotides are TGTGCCAGCTCCGCGGGGAACACTGAAGCTTTCTTT.

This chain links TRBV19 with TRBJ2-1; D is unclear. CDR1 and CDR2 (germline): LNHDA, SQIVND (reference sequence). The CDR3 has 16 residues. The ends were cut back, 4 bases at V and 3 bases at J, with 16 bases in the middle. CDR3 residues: CASSTLREPFYNEQFF. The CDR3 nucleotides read TGTGCCAGTAGTACCCTCCGAGAGCCGTTCTACAATGAGCAGTTCTTC.

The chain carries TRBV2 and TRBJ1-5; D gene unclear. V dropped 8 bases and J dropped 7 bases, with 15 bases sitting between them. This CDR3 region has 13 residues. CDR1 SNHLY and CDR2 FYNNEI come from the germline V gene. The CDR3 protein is CASLGGIGQPQHF. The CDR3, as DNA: TGTGCCAGCCTGGGCGGGATCGGACAGCCCCAGCATTTT.

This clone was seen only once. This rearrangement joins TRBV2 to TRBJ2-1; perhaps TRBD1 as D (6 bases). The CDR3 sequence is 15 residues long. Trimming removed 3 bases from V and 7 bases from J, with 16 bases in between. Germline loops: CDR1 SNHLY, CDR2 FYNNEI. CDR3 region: CASSEWPRGSNEQFF. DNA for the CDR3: TGTGCCAGCAGTGAGTGGCCCAGGGGTTCAAATGAGCAGTTCTTC.

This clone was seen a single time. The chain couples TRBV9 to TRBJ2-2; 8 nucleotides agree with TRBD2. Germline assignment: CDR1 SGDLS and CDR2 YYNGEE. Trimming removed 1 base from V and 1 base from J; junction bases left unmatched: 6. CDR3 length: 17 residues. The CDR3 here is CASSVPRAGENTGELFF. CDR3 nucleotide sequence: TGTGCCAGCAGCGTACCGAGAGCGGGGGAGAACACCGGGGAGCTGTTTTTT.